Listed below are T cell receptor beta chains from one sample, sequenced in a study of low-dose radiotherapy and immunotherapy resistance in tumors. TCRdb fed the reads into MiXCR, producing one record per CDR3 protein. The sample yields under 60,000 distinct CDR3 sequences, around a third seen once. Sequenced material: PBMCs, taken after low-dose radiotherapy plus immunotherapy. Receptors were obtained from a male donor with rectosigmoid adenocarcinoma. Each CDR3 is given with its conserved first and last residue. D genes are given only for firm matches. Size tells how often a clone was seen (once, few, many) or the class of an expanded clone, and some rows leave it out.

>TRBJ2-3|TRBV3-1|many|-
CASSQGDILTDTQYF
TGTGCCAGCAGCCAAGGAGACATCCTCACAGATACGCAGTATTTT
>TRBJ2-1|TRBV5-1|few|-
CASSVPRTAYNEQFF
TGCGCCAGCAGCGTACCTCGGACAGCGTACAATGAGCAGTTCTTC
>TRBJ2-3|TRBV5-4|-|-
CASSARRIDTQYF
TGTGCCAGCAGCGCGAGGAGGATAGATACGCAGTATTTT
>TRBJ2-1|TRBV10-3|-|-
CAISDATGLTAGDEQFF
TGTGCCATCAGTGATGCGACCGGGCTGACGGCGGGCGATGAGCAGTTCTTC
>TRBJ2-1|TRBV29-1|-|TRBD1
CSVADRGLGEQFF
TGCAGCGTTGCGGACAGGGGGCTGGGTGAGCAGTTCTTC
>TRBJ2-2|TRBV6-2/TRBV6-3|many|-
CASSTGTPNTGELFF
TGTGCCAGCAGCACCGGGACACCAAACACCGGGGAGCTGTTTTTT
>TRBJ2-7|TRBV30|many|TRBD1
CAWGRGTGVSSTGEQYF
TGTGCCTGGGGGAGAGGGACAGGGGTCTCATCTACGGGCGAGCAGTACTTC
>TRBJ2-3|TRBV7-9|many|TRBD2
CASSAGLAVSTDTQYF
TGTGCCAGCTCCGCCGGACTAGCGGTTTCCACAGATACGCAGTATTTT
>TRBJ2-6|TRBV28|-|-
CASNLNSGANVLTF
TGTGCCAGCAACCTAAACTCTGGGGCCAACGTCCTGACTTTC
>TRBJ2-7|TRBV5-4|-|TRBD1
CASRSDRATYEQYF
TGTGCCAGCAGATCGGACAGGGCCACCTACGAGCAGTACTTC
>TRBJ1-1|TRBV28|-|-
CASSNRRTEAFF
TGTGCCAGCAGCAACAGAAGAACTGAAGCTTTCTTT
>TRBJ1-2|TRBV13|-|-
CASSEVGGLRYGYTF
TGTGCCAGCAGCGAAGTTGGGGGGCTGAGGTATGGCTACACCTTC
>TRBJ2-1|TRBV28|medium-sized|-
CASSRDPPGGNEQFF
TGTGCCAGCAGCCGCGACCCACCCGGCGGCAATGAGCAGTTCTTC
>TRBJ2-6|TRBV15|medium-sized|-
CATSRDEGTGANVLTF
TGTGCCACCAGCAGAGATGAAGGGACCGGGGCCAACGTCCTGACTTTC
>TRBJ1-4|TRBV5-4|few|-
CASSSAGRNEKLFF
TGTGCCAGCAGCAGCGCCGGCAGGAATGAAAAACTGTTTTTT
>TRBJ2-7|TRBV14|-|-
CASSQAIVAEQYF
TGTGCCAGCAGCCAAGCTATCGTCGCCGAGCAGTACTTC
>TRBJ2-3|TRBV11-2|many|TRBD1
CASRRQGADTQYF
TGTGCCAGCAGACGACAGGGGGCAGATACGCAGTATTTT
>TRBJ2-1|TRBV24-1|many|TRBD2
CATSDLTSGSYEQFF
TGTGCCACCAGTGATTTGACTAGCGGGAGCTATGAGCAGTTCTTC
>TRBJ1-2|TRBV6-1|-|-
CAISEDPDRGYTF
TGTGCCATCAGTGAGGACCCAGATCGAGGCTACACCTTC
>TRBJ2-2|TRBV2|many|-
CASRPRGQGPNTGELFF
TGTGCCAGTCGCCCACGAGGGCAGGGGCCGAACACCGGGGAGCTGTTTTTT
>TRBJ2-1|TRBV11-2|-|TRBD1
CASSLVRGQHNEQFF
TGTGCCAGCAGCTTAGTTCGGGGACAGCACAATGAGCAGTTCTTC
>TRBJ2-1|TRBV7-2|medium-sized|TRBD1
CASRPGGQNVYNEQFF
TGTGCCAGCAGGCCAGGGGGACAAAACGTCTACAATGAGCAGTTCTTC
>TRBJ2-1|TRBV3-1|many|TRBD2
CASSQDFLRGGYNEQFF
TGTGCCAGCAGCCAAGATTTTTTGCGGGGGGGCTACAATGAGCAGTTCTTC
>TRBJ2-5|TRBV28|many|-
CASSLTRPYQETQYF
TGTGCCAGCAGTTTGACGCGGCCGTACCAAGAGACCCAGTACTTC
>TRBJ1-4|TRBV28|-|-
CATTESRALNEKLFF
TGTGCCACCACCGAATCCAGGGCATTAAATGAAAAACTGTTTTTT
>TRBJ2-5|TRBV10-2|many|-
CASSQGSRETQYF
TGCGCCAGCAGTCAGGGGTCGCGAGAGACCCAGTACTTC
>TRBJ2-2|TRBV5-1|many|-
CASSNDLNTGELFF
TGCGCCAGCAGCAACGACTTGAACACCGGGGAGCTGTTTTTT
>TRBJ2-1|TRBV12-2|many|-
CASRSGGGRKSYNEQFF
TGTGCAAGTCGCTCCGGAGGTGGGCGGAAATCCTACAATGAGCAGTTCTTC
>TRBJ2-1|TRBV9|-|TRBD2
CASSLRTSGSGNEQFF
TGTGCCAGCAGCCTCAGGACTAGCGGGAGCGGCAATGAGCAGTTCTTC
>TRBJ2-5|TRBV5-4|-|-
CASRLGTNQETQYF
TGTGCCAGCAGGCTTGGGACCAACCAAGAGACCCAGTACTTC
>TRBJ2-5|TRBV20-1|many|-
CSARERLRETQYF
TGCAGTGCTAGAGAGCGGCTAAGGGAGACCCAGTACTTC
>TRBJ2-7|TRBV9|-|-
CASSVGAGSYEQYF
TGTGCCAGCAGCGTAGGCGCGGGTTCCTACGAGCAGTACTTC
>TRBJ2-7|TRBV28|-|-
CASSSPPSAHEQYF
TGTGCCAGCAGTTCACCCCCCTCCGCCCACGAGCAGTACTTC
>TRBJ2-1|TRBV5-1|-|TRBD1
CASSLLGTGVDEQFF
TGCGCCAGCAGCTTGCTCGGGACAGGGGTCGATGAGCAGTTCTTC
>TRBJ2-2|TRBV12-3/TRBV12-4|-|-
CASSFGPNTGELFF
TGTGCCAGCAGTTTCGGCCCGAACACCGGGGAGCTGTTTTTT
>TRBJ2-3|TRBV7-7|many|TRBD2
CASSPHPRESTDTQYF
TGTGCTAGCAGCCCCCATCCGCGGGAGAGCACAGATACGCAGTATTTT
>TRBJ1-5|TRBV12-3/TRBV12-4|many|-
CASSSGWGAGNQPQHF
TGTGCCAGCAGCTCTGGGTGGGGCGCAGGCAATCAGCCCCAGCATTTT